Sequencing of this T cell receptor (beta chain) was carried out in a study of blood T cell repertoires in COVID-19. Looking at the study overall: Acute and convalescent COVID-19 specimens originated in the United States, Italy and Spain. Sample material is recorded as cDNA or gDNA derived from T cells, B-cell-depleted T cells, or PBMCs.

This clone was found once. Per the original methods: Amplification of reference gene primers provided the estimated nucleated cell counts. TCRdb's copy holds only in-frame clones and misses some; the assay was immunoSEQ multiplex PCR. That table furnishes V, J and clone size, whereas the DNA furnished D and trimming. The profile shows 200,000 or so clones, 65% to 85% of them singletons. The germline CDR1 and CDR2 sequences are MDHEN and SYDVKM. Trimming took 8 bases from V and 7 from J; bases not matched to a gene: 4. The CDR3 covers 12 residues. This clonotype was obtained from a woman in her thirties with acute or convalescent COVID-19. The rearrangement uses TRBV28 and TRBJ2-4, with TRBD2 matching over 8 bases. Source material: peripheral blood. The CDR3 reads CASYSGTNIQYF. CDR3 sequence (DNA): TGTGCCAGCTATAGCGGGACGAACATTCAGTACTTC.